A selection of T cell receptor beta chains follows, all from one sample in a study of blood T cell repertoires in COVID-19. Repertoires were generated with immunoSEQ multiplex PCR, while TCRdb's copy carries only in-frame clones and drops some. This sample has about 200,000 clones; around 87% occur once, and the top ten carry 0.55% to 0.8%. Material for sequencing was peripheral blood. The receptors derive from a man in his fifties with acute or convalescent COVID-19. The conserved cysteine and the conserved F or W are not part of the CDR3 here.

v_call	j_call	cdr3_aa
TRBV9	TRBJ2-6	ASSTRQTSGANVLT
TRBV6-5	TRBJ2-7	ASSYRDNTYEQY
TRBV10-2	TRBJ2-1	ASIFGDEQF
TRBV7-2	TRBJ1-3	ASSLKSGQASGNTIY
TRBV10-2	TRBJ1-2	ASRGADGYT
TRBV19	TRBJ1-5	ASSTLNQPQH
TRBV10-3	TRBJ2-6	AHGQAHSGANVLT
TRBV9	TRBJ1-1	ASSVGNRGTEAF
TRBV5-4	TRBJ2-1	ASSPHGLAALRHEQF
TRBV27	TRBJ2-6	ASRSRGAGANVLT
TRBV19	TRBJ1-3	ASSRGSSGNTIY
TRBV2	TRBJ1-2	ASSVGMRQPSTYGYT
TRBV6-5	TRBJ2-2	ASSYSRQNTGELF
TRBV4-2	TRBJ2-5	ASSQGGSGDQETQY
TRBV6-5	TRBJ2-1	ASSGDYYNEQF
TRBV29-1	TRBJ1-3	SVEDGAGTLGGDTIY
TRBV5-6	TRBJ2-3	ASSADSSTDTQY
TRBV18	TRBJ2-7	ASSPVLAGAGEQY
TRBV28	TRBJ2-7	ASSSWAPGQGRHEQY